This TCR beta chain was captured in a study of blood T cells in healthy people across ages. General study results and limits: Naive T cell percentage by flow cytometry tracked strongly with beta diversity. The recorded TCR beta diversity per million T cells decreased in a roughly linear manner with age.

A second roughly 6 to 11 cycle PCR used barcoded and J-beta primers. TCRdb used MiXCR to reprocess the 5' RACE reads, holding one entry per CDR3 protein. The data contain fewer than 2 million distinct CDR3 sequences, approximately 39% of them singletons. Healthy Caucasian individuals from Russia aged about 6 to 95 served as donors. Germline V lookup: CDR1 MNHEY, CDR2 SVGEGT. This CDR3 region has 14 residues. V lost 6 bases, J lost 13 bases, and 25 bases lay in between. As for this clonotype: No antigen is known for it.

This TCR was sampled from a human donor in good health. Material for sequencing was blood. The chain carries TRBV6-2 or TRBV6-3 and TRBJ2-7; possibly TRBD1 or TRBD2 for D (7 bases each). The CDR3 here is CASRRAGQSAGVYF. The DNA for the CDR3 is TGTGCCAGCAGACGAGCGGGACAGAGCGCAGGGGTCTACTTC.